A single sample gave rise to the 23 T cell receptor beta chains below, sequenced in a study of OX40 agonist ivuxolimab in advanced cancers. Library preparation employed the immunoSEQ multiplex PCR assay. This immuneACCESS table, as held by TCRdb, lists in-frame sequences with V and J called but not all clones. Of the missing ones, under half trace to an unresolved V gene in checked studies; the others have no known cause. The sample contains about 77,000 clones, under 90% of them found a single time. Clones ranked in the top ten supply around 2.6% of the sample. The sample consisted of CD4+ or CD8+ T cells sorted from blood, taken in a trial of the OX40 agonist ivuxolimab. These receptor sequences come from an adult with an advanced solid tumor such as melanoma, head and neck, liver or kidney cancer.

This chain links TRBV4-1 with TRBJ1-4; D perhaps matches TRBD1 (6 bases). The length of the CDR3 is 15 residues. With 5 bases removed from V and 7 bases from J, the gap between germline ends came to 17 bases. Germline V CDR1 and CDR2: MGHRA, YSYEKL. CDR3 protein: CASSVFTGSSEKLFF. The CDR3 bases are TGCGCCAGCAGCGTCTTTACAGGGAGTAGTGAAAAACTGTTTTTT.

The rearrangement links TRBV28 to TRBJ1-1; D not certain. Trimming removed 6 bases at V and 5 bases at J, with 7 bases between. This CDR3 is built from 11 residues. Per germline, CDR1 MDHEN and CDR2 SYDVKM. Here the CDR3 reads CASRLITEAFF. In DNA, the CDR3 is TGTGCCAGCAGGCTCATTACTGAAGCTTTCTTT.

The V and J genes are TRBV6-1 and TRBJ1-5, with D perhaps matching TRBD1 (5 bases). Germline V gives CDR1 MNHNS, CDR2 SASEGT. This CDR3 spans 14 amino acids. V lost 1 base, J lost 4 bases, and 8 bases lay in between. The CDR3, as DNA: TGTGCCAGCAGTGAAGGAGCAGGGAATCAGCCCCAGCATTTT. Amino acid sequence: CASSEGAGNQPQHF.

The chain couples TRBV2 to TRBJ2-7, with 7 bases aligning to TRBD1. The ends lost 7 bases at V and 2 bases at J; junction bases unmatched: 5. Germline values: CDR1 SNHLY, CDR2 FYNNEI. The CDR3 runs to 13 residues. The CDR3 DNA sequence: TGTGCCAGCAAGTCGACAGGGACCTACGAGCAGTACTTC. Encoded protein: CASKSTGTYEQYF.

This rearrangement joins TRBV12-5 to TRBJ1-5; weak D call: TRBD1 (6 bases). The CDR3 runs to 16 residues. The germline V gene encodes CDR1 LGHNT and CDR2 FRNRAP. V was pared by 1 base and J by 10 bases, with 20 bases between. In DNA, the CDR3 is TGTGCTAGTGGTTTGGCCGGGGAGGGGGGAAGGTATCCCCAGCATTTT. This gives the protein CASGLAGEGGRYPQHF. Full variable domain (rest looked up from reference TRBV12-5 and TRBJ1-5): DARVTQTPRHKVTEMGQEVTMRCQPILGHNTVFWYRQTMMQGLELLAYFRNRAPLDDSGMPKDRFSAEMPDATLATLKIQPSEPRDSAVYFCASGLAGEGGRYPQHFGDGTRLSIL.

CDR3 in DNA: TGTGCCAGCTCACCCATCGCCGGTATTGGGTTCTTC. Its protein product is CASSPIAGIGFF. This chain connects TRBV18 to TRBJ2-1; D remains unclear. V shed 3 bases and J shed 15 bases, with 15 bases lying between them. CDR3 length equals 12 residues. The germline CDR1 and CDR2 sequences are KGHSH and LQKENI.

This clone turned up a few times. The rearrangement links TRBV30 to TRBJ1-1; 7 bases fit TRBD1. This CDR3 spans 15 amino acids. J lost 1 base, V lost 1 base, and 6 bases had no gene match. Germline-derived CDR1 and CDR2 are GTSNPN and SVGIG (reference sequence). The CDR3 is CAWSARQGANTEAFF. In nucleotides, the CDR3 is TGTGCCTGGAGTGCCCGACAGGGCGCGAACACTGAAGCTTTCTTT.

This clone was recorded once. The rearrangement joins TRBV5-1 to TRBJ1-2; TRBD1 might be the D (5 bases). Trimming removed 0 bases at V and 3 bases at J, with 9 bases between. In germline, CDR1 is SGHRS, CDR2 YFSETQ. There are 14 residues in the CDR3. The CDR3 sequence: CASSLGRGDYGYTF. The CDR3 DNA follows: TGCGCCAGCAGCTTGGGCCGGGGGGACTATGGCTACACCTTC.

The CDR3 DNA reads TGTGCCACCAGCAGAGATAGACAGGCCTTAGCGGGGGAGCAGTACTTC. Its translation: CATSRDRQALAGEQYF. V and J are TRBV15 and TRBJ2-7, with TRBD2 matching 8 bases. J lost 7 bases, V lost 0 bases, and 11 bases had no gene match. This CDR3 contains 16 residues. From germline, CDR1 is LNHNV and CDR2 YYDKDF (reference sequence).

Only a few counts were recorded for this clone. The chain has TRBV28 and TRBJ1-1, with no clear D. The CDR3 contains 11 residues. Germline V CDR1 and CDR2: MDHEN, SYDVKM. V was pared by 3 bases and J by 7 bases, with 6 bases between. The DNA for the CDR3 is TGTGCCAGCAGTTTTCGCGTTGAAGCTTTCTTT. Its protein product is CASSFRVEAFF.

This chain joins TRBV28 and TRBJ1-5; TRBD1 is a possible D gene (5 bases). CDR1 is MDHEN and CDR2 is SYDVKM in the germline V gene. This CDR3 has 14 amino acids. V lost 8 bases, J lost 2 bases, and 13 bases lay in between. CDR3 DNA: TGTGCCAGCGTTCCCGCGGGGGGCAATCAGCCCCAGCATTTT. It encodes CASVPAGGNQPQHF.

This CDR3 is CASSDREQYF. In DNA form, the CDR3 reads TGTGCCAGCAGTGACAGGGAGCAGTACTTC. The J gene is TRBJ2-7, the V gene TRBV6-6, with D maybe TRBD1 (6 bases). This CDR3 comprises 10 residues. V lost 5 bases and J lost 7, with 6 bases in between. CDR1 is MNHNY, CDR2 SVGAGI, per germline (reference sequence).

The chain employs TRBV12-5 and TRBJ1-5; TRBD1 is a possible D gene (6 bases). The V and J ends lost 6 bases and 4 bases respectively, with 13 bases between them. This CDR3 region has 14 residues. Germline V gene lookup returns CDR1 LGHNT and CDR2 FRNRAP. CDR3 nucleotide sequence: TGTGCTAGTGGGATGGGGCAGGGGAATCAGCCCCAGCATTTT. Translation gives CASGMGQGNQPQHF. Full variable domain (remainder filled in from reference TRBV12-5 and TRBJ1-5): DARVTQTPRHKVTEMGQEVTMRCQPILGHNTVFWYRQTMMQGLELLAYFRNRAPLDDSGMPKDRFSAEMPDATLATLKIQPSEPRDSAVYFCASGMGQGNQPQHFGDGTRLSIL.

V gene TRBV19 combines with J gene TRBJ1-6; no clear D. This CDR3 has 13 residues. The V end was cut by 3 bases, the J end by 11 bases, with 11 bases between. CDR1 is LNHDA and CDR2 is SQIVND in the germline V gene (reference sequence). The chain's CDR3 is CASSMKDRPPLHF. CDR3 DNA: TGTGCCAGTAGTATGAAGGATCGGCCACCCCTCCACTTT.

The V and J genes are TRBV19 and TRBJ2-7; D is possibly TRBD1 (6 bases). Germline CDR1 LNHDA, CDR2 SQIVND (reference sequence). The length of the CDR3 is 14 residues. Trimming took 4 bases from V and 6 from J, leaving 16 bases between them. This chain's CDR3 is CASSTRQDLSEQYF. CDR3 in DNA: TGTGCCAGTAGTACCCGACAGGATCTGAGCGAGCAGTACTTC.

This sequence joins TRBV5-1 and TRBJ2-2; D perhaps matches TRBD2 (6 bases). Germline V CDR1 and CDR2: SGHRS, YFSETQ. V was pared by 0 bases and J by 3 bases, with 12 bases between. The CDR3 has 16 residues. The CDR3 DNA reads as TGCGCCAGCAGCTTGGGGCTAGCGCCCGACACCGGGGAGCTGTTTTTT. The encoded protein is CASSLGLAPDTGELFF.

This chain uses TRBV28 with TRBJ1-5; tentative D call: TRBD1 (6 bases). CDR3 length equals 17 residues. Germline V gene data show CDR1 as MDHEN and CDR2 as SYDVKM. The V end lost 7 bases, the J end lost 4 bases, and 23 bases lay between the germline ends. The CDR3 is CASITGEQGRENQPQHF. The CDR3, as DNA: TGTGCCAGCATCACGGGGGAACAGGGTCGGGAAAATCAGCCCCAGCATTTT.

This sequence joins TRBV4-1 and TRBJ1-6; possibly TRBD1 for D (6 bases). This CDR3 has 17 residues. The V and J ends lost 4 bases and 10 bases respectively, with 23 bases between them. In germline, CDR1 is MGHRA, CDR2 YSYEKL. CDR3 DNA sequence: TGCGCCAGCAGCCGAAGAGAACAGGGAGACGGGGGATCACCCCTCCACTTT. Protein sequence: CASSRREQGDGGSPLHF.

The V gene is TRBV19, the J gene TRBJ2-2; 10 nucleotides align to TRBD1. The length of the CDR3 is 15 residues. The V gene's germline CDR1 is LNHDA and CDR2 SQIVND (reference sequence). With 5 bases clipped from V and 7 bases from J, the junction kept 7 bases outside the gene matches. CDR3 region: CASSPRQGAVGELFF. The DNA for the CDR3 is TGTGCCAGTAGTCCCCGACAGGGGGCCGTCGGGGAGCTGTTTTTT.

V usage is TRBV18 and J usage is TRBJ2-5; D remains unclear. The V gene's germline CDR1 is KGHSH and CDR2 LQKENI. V was pared by 5 bases and J by 2 bases, with 9 bases between. The CDR3 is made up of 13 amino acids. In DNA form, the CDR3 reads TGTGCCAGCTCATTAACAGTGCAAGAGACCCAGTACTTC. This codes for CASSLTVQETQYF.

The chain employs TRBV6-5 and TRBJ2-7; D is possibly TRBD1 (6 bases). Germline values: CDR1 MNHEY, CDR2 SVGAGI. The CDR3 length is 15 residues. Trimming removed 6 bases from V and 7 bases from J, with 22 bases in between. The CDR3 sequence: CASREPGQLRGEQYF. CDR3 bases: TGTGCCAGCAGGGAACCTGGACAGCTAAGAGGGGAGCAGTACTTC.

The chain joins TRBV19 to TRBJ2-3, with TRBD2 identical over 12 bases. The V gene end was trimmed by 1 base and the J gene end by 8 bases; junction bases not matched to a gene: 1. The CDR3 has 14 residues. The germline V gene encodes CDR1 LNHDA and CDR2 SQIVND (reference sequence). CDR3 DNA sequence: TGTGCCAGTAGTATAGCGACTAGCGGGAGTACGCAGTATTTT. Translating gives CASSIATSGSTQYF.

The rearrangement uses TRBV18 and TRBJ2-1; TRBD2 agrees at 7 bases. With 4 bases clipped from V and 8 bases from J, the junction kept 8 bases outside the gene matches. Germline lookup yields CDR1 KGHSH and CDR2 LQKENI. There are 14 residues in the CDR3. CDR3 residues: CASSQGGGVDEQFF. The CDR3 DNA is TGTGCCAGCTCACAAGGCGGGGGAGTGGATGAGCAGTTCTTC.